This T cell receptor (beta chain) was obtained from a study of T cell clones after liver transplantation (dated by TCRdb to between 2019 and 2020). Concerning the study at large: The samples were obtained from ITN030ST, a randomized trial that attempted immunosuppression withdrawal within 2 years after liver transplantation. Third party-reactive TCRbeta sequences were also identified from pre-transplant MLRs to serve as an antigen-independent comparator for donor-reactive sequences. Donor-reactive T cell clones were identified using TCRbeta sequencing after a pre-transplant mixed lymphocyte reaction and were then followed in post-transplant blood. Blood samples were collected pre-transplant, pre-randomization before withdrawal, and post-randomization after either full withdrawal or failed withdrawal. Of the eight recipients, a few were HCV-positive, while the remaining recipients had been transplanted for non-autoimmune, non-viral indications. The study cohort included 8 liver transplant recipients, of whom 3 were classified as tolerant and 5 as non-tolerant. To count as tolerant, a recipient had to stay completely off immunosuppression for at least one year without liver enzymes climbing beyond twice the upper limit of normal. Until randomization at 12-24 months post-transplant, subjects were given standard immunosuppression, with no induction therapy.

Results the study describes overall, beyond this receptor: In 5 of 8 subjects, circulating donor-reactive CD4 TCRbeta sequences decreased significantly after transplant, regardless of tolerance or HCV status. A greater decline was seen for donor-reactive sequences than for third party-reactive sequences, suggesting partial antigen-specific deletion unrelated to withdrawal success. Because no allograft tissue specimens were available, donor-reactive T cells may have migrated into the graft instead of being deleted. Because of small, heterogeneous patient numbers and non-standardized post-transplant time points, the conclusions were only preliminary. In a couple of subjects, low numbers of available donor cells limited the measurable donor-reactive repertoire. When repertoire turnover was accounted for, significantly reduced detection of donor-reactive sequences was found in 7 of 8 subjects for CD4 and in 8 of 8 subjects for CD8.

Inclusive of the bounding cysteine and phenylalanine, the CDR3 is 16 residues long. Only the CDR3 DNA stays, 48 bases, in frame from base 1. Trimmed from V: 3 bases; trimmed from J: 4 bases; junction bases lacking a gene match: 9. The germline V gene supplies CDR1 SGHTA and CDR2 FQGNSA. Unstimulated PBMCs, after thawing, were stained for CD3, CD4 and CD8 and then FACS-sorted into CD3+CD4+ and CD3+CD8+ populations. Each of the 8 studied subjects was randomized to immunosuppression withdrawal. The Qiagen DNeasy Blood and Tissue Kit was used for isolation of genomic DNA. About this clone itself: Its binding antigen is unknown. There are no base qualities to consult, and no much larger clone falls within one base.

Using immunoSEQ, frozen genomic DNA was subjected to high-throughput TCRbeta CDR3 sequencing, a process that included PCR amplification, mapping, bias correction and internal controls. The paper's data handling went like this. Only productive rearrangements were retained, with each unique TCRbeta sequence defined by its CDR3 nucleotide sequence together with its V and J gene. For a sequence to be called donor-reactive, it needed a frequency of at least 0.01% and at least 5-fold expansion in CFSE-low cells compared with unstimulated pre-transplant cells. Per-subject minimum frequency thresholds, based on the lowest-template unstimulated sample, ensured at least 90% detection power. Jensen-Shannon divergence between the top 1000 TCRbeta sequences post-transplant and pre-transplant was used to measure repertoire turnover. Changes in detection of donor-reactive sequences were tested with two-sided Fisher's exact tests. TCRdb took this table from immuneACCESS and kept in-frame rearrangements with V and J called. Such tables lack part of the clones; where checked against another copy, unresolved V genes explain under half of the gap, and the rest is unexplained. D and trimming were read from the DNA, whereas the V and J calls and clone size are those reported in that table. Present in this sample are 49,000 or so clones, about 67% of which were seen just once. The top ten hold 9.9% of the sample.

The rearrangement combines TRBV7-2 with TRBJ2-7; 10 bases in the middle match TRBD1. The sample was CD4+ T cells from blood, taken approximately 52 months after liver transplant. The clonotype comes from a human patient who received a liver transplant. The graft donor may be the source of some T cells after a transplant. The DNA reads TGTGCCAGCAGCTTCGCCGGGACAGGGGCCCTTTACGAGCAGTACTTC. This encodes CASSFAGTGALYEQYF.